This TCR beta chain was recovered during a study of T-cell memory formation after mild COVID-19. Study-wide background: TCR clusters showed largely donor specificity.

This clonotype came up a few times. Its specificity is not known. Looked up from germline, CDR1 is LGHNA and CDR2 is YNFKEQ. The CDR3 contains 17 residues. The J segment lost 4 bases and the V segment lost 5 bases, leaving 13 bases of the junction unmatched. Study results and caveats: The pre-infection memory compartment contained some responding clones, suggesting cross-reactive memory joined.

TCRdb re-analysed the 5' RACE reads in MiXCR, keeping a single row per CDR3 protein. The sample contains roughly 480,000 distinct CDR3 sequences, around a quarter of which appear only once. The chain uses TRBV4-2 and TRBJ2-3; TRBD2 matches at 9 bases. The receptor comes from an adult woman who had mild COVID-19 (a few samples of this study predate the infection). Cell type and time point are not known. Sequenced material: PBMCs or a T cell subset sorted from them (not recorded which). CDR3 nucleotide sequence: TGTGCCAGCAGCGTTAGGGTTGCTAGCGGGAACTCAGATACGCAGTATTTT. This translates into CASSVRVASGNSDTQYF.